The clone carrying this T cell receptor beta chain was seen a few times. Antigen specificity is unknown. Trimming took 8 bases from V and 6 from J; bases not matched to a gene: 18. The CDR3 has 16 residues. Germline V gene sequence: CDR1 LNHNV, CDR2 YYDKDF (reference sequence). Template material for amplifying TCR beta CDR3 regions consisted of RNA transcripts. Primed by the HTBI set, a first-round RT-PCR was run on the TCR CDR3. TCRdb itself ran the multiplex PCR reads through MiXCR, one entry per CDR3 protein. This sample has about 250,000 distinct CDR3 sequences; roughly 22% occur once, and the top ten carry roughly 60%. These data originate in a study of T cells in Graves' hyperthyroidism and ophthalmopathy. Study-wide results and caveats: Blood shared most expanded thyroid clonotypes above 0.001.

Ophthalmopathy in the patients scored at least 3 on Clinical Activity Score and at least 4 on NOSPECS grade, lasting under 3 months. J is TRBJ2-7 and V is TRBV15, with 8 nucleotides matching TRBD2. This receptor was identified in a man aged 30 to 39 with Graves' ophthalmopathy. Sample: blood. The CDR3 sequence: CATRALTGTRAAEQYF. DNA for the CDR3: TGTGCCACCCGGGCGCTTACCGGGACTAGAGCTGCCGAGCAGTACTTC.